One and the same sample provided the 11 T cell receptor beta chains below, sequenced in a study of cytomegalovirus exposure and HLA in healthy donors. Only in-frame clones appear in the TCRdb table, and some are missing; sequencing was by immunoSEQ multiplex PCR. The profile shows under 300,000 clones, 80% to 90% of them singletons. The sequenced sample was PBMCs. The receptors derive from a woman aged 18-35 years in good health and CMV-seronegative.

This clone was observed a handful of times. V gene TRBV5-5 combines with J gene TRBJ1-5, with 12 bases identical to TRBD1. The ends lost 4 bases at V and 5 bases at J; junction bases unmatched: 4. The length of the CDR3 is 15 residues. In germline, CDR1 is SGHKS, CDR2 YYEKEE (reference sequence). The DNA of the CDR3 is TGTGCCAGCAGCACGCGGGACAGGGGGCATCAGCCCCAGCATTTT. Amino acid sequence: CASSTRDRGHQPQHF. The full variable domain, rest sourced from reference TRBV5-5 and TRBJ1-5, is DAGVTQSPTHLIKTRGQQVTLRCSPISGHKSVSWYQQVLGQGPQFIFQYYEKEERGRGNFPDRFSARQFPNYSSELNVNALLLGDSALYLCASSTRDRGHQPQHFGDGTRLSIL.

The V and J genes are TRBV28 and TRBJ1-2, with 9 nucleotides matching TRBD1. The germline gives CDR1 MDHEN, CDR2 SYDVKM. V lost 6 bases, J lost 4 bases, and 6 bases stayed unmatched. CDR3 length equals 14 residues. CDR3 in DNA: TGTGCCAGCAGGGTAGGGACAGGGCCCTATGGCTACACCTTC. Protein sequence: CASRVGTGPYGYTF.

This chain links TRBV6-5 with TRBJ1-2; a possible D gene is TRBD1 (5 bases). V lost 5 bases and J lost 3, with 10 bases in between. Germline V gives CDR1 MNHEY, CDR2 SVGAGI. This CDR3 is built from 13 residues. The CDR3 sequence is CASSQTGDYGYTF. The CDR3 DNA is TGTGCCAGCAGTCAGACGGGGGACTATGGCTACACCTTC.

The chain carries TRBV4-2 and TRBJ1-5; no definite D call. Trimming pared 0 bases from V and 6 bases from J, leaving 9 bases between. Germline CDR1 and CDR2: LGHNA and YNFKEQ. There are 14 residues in the CDR3. The CDR3 protein is CASSQEAGGQPQHF. As DNA, the CDR3 is TGTGCCAGCAGCCAAGAAGCAGGAGGTCAGCCCCAGCATTTT.

This sequence joins TRBV7-6 and TRBJ1-1, with TRBD1 identical over 7 bases. The CDR3 is 13 amino acids. Losses at the gene ends were 10 bases for V and 0 bases for J; bases not matched to a gene: 5. Germline V lookup: CDR1 SGHVS, CDR2 FNYEAQ. The DNA for the CDR3 is TGTGCCACGATGACAGGGTTGAACACTGAAGCTTTCTTT. It is translated as CATMTGLNTEAFF.

This chain uses TRBV28 with TRBJ1-4; D is possibly TRBD1 (5 bases). There are 14 residues in the CDR3. Trimming shortened V by 8 bases and J by 5 bases, and 15 bases separated the two germline ends. The V gene's germline CDR1 is MDHEN and CDR2 SYDVKM. The DNA for the CDR3 is TGTGCCAGCGGGCTACAGGCGCGCAATGAAAAACTGTTTTTT. Amino acids: CASGLQARNEKLFF.

The gene calls are TRBV4-3 and TRBJ1-1; D may be TRBD1 (5 bases). This CDR3 is 16 amino acids long. V was pared by 4 bases and J by 5 bases, with 20 bases between. Germline V gives CDR1 LGHNA, CDR2 YSLEER. The CDR3 DNA sequence: TGCGCCAGCAGCCCGGGGGAGGGTCTATTGGGTACTGAAGCTTTCTTT. Translation: CASSPGEGLLGTEAFF.

The chain joins TRBV5-1 to TRBJ2-1; 10 bases agree with TRBD2. The trim removed 0 bases at V and 10 bases at J, leaving 7 bases unmatched. Germline CDR1 SGHRS, CDR2 YFSETQ. The CDR3 has 15 residues. The CDR3 coding sequence is TGCGCCAGCAGCTTGGCTCTAGCGGGAGAACGGGAGCAGTTCTTC. Translation gives CASSLALAGEREQFF.

V is TRBV6-5 and J is TRBJ2-1; 12 positions agree with TRBD2. Germline V gene lookup returns CDR1 MNHEY and CDR2 SVGAGI. Germline trimming cut 5 bases from V and 9 bases from J; bases unmatched to any gene: 8. This CDR3 region has 15 residues. The CDR3 nucleotides read TGTGCCAGCAGTCGTCGACTAGCGGGAGTAAGTGAGCAGTTCTTC. Translation: CASSRRLAGVSEQFF.

V and J are TRBV5-4 and TRBJ2-7; D may be TRBD2 (5 bases). Germline CDR1 SGHNT, CDR2 YYREEE (reference sequence). This CDR3 is 13 amino acids long. The V end lost 1 base, the J end lost 9 bases, and 14 bases lay between the germline ends. The CDR3 reads CASSLRPERGQYF. Written as DNA, the CDR3 is TGTGCCAGCAGCTTGCGACCGGAACGGGGGCAGTACTTC.

This clone appeared once. V is TRBV2 and J is TRBJ1-6; D unclear. This CDR3 is built from 14 residues. The germline CDR1 and CDR2 sequences are SNHLY and FYNNEI. V was cut by 7 bases and J by 8 bases, with 15 bases left in between. CDR3 sequence reads: CASKKTSSDSPLHF. The CDR3 coding sequence is TGTGCCAGCAAAAAGACAAGCTCGGATTCACCCCTCCACTTT.